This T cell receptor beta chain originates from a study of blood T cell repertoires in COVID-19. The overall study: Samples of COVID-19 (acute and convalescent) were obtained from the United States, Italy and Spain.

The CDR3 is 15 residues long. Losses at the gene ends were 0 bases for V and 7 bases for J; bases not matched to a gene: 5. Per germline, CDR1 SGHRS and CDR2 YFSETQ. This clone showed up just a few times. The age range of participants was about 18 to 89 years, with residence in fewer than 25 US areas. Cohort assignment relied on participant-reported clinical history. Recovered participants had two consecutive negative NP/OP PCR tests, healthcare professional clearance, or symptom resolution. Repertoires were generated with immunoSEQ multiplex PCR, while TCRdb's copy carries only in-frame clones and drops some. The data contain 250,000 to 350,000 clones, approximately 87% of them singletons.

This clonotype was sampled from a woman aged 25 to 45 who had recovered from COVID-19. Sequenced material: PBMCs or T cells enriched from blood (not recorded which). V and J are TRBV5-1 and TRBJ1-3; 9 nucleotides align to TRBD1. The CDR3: CASSLDRGRGNTIYF. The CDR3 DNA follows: TGCGCCAGCAGCTTGGACAGGGGGCGCGGGAACACCATATATTTT.